These 24 T cell receptor beta chains share one sample of origin, sequenced in a study of cytomegalovirus exposure and HLA in healthy donors. PCR primers comprised 60 Vbeta and 13 Jbeta primers. Here immunoSEQ multiplex PCR was the method, and the copy in TCRdb shows in-frame clones only, minus some. The sample yields 100,000 to 150,000 clones, roughly 80% seen once. The sequenced sample consisted of PBMCs. Every receptor here comes from a man between 60 and 75 years old in good health and CMV-seropositive.

The chain has TRBV5-6 and TRBJ2-7, with 7 nucleotides matching TRBD1. The CDR3 sequence is 12 residues long. Unmatched junction bases numbered 8, after V lost 2 bases and J lost 12 bases. Germline loops: CDR1 SGHDT, CDR2 YYEEEE. CDR3: CASSFLDRLLYF. The DNA for the CDR3 is TGTGCCAGCAGCTTTCTGGACAGGTTGTTGTACTTC.

This chain joins TRBV11-3 and TRBJ2-5; TRBD2 is a possible D gene (5 bases). This CDR3 contains 14 residues. Germline values: CDR1 SGHNT, CDR2 YENEEA. Trimming shortened V by 5 bases and J by 5 bases, and 15 bases separated the two germline ends. As DNA, the CDR3 is TGTGCCAGCAGCCCGACCACGTCGGGGGAGACCCAGTACTTC. Its translation: CASSPTTSGETQYF. The variable domain in full, with the rest retrieved from reference TRBV11-3 and TRBJ2-5, is EAGVVQSPRYKIIEKKQPVAFWCNPISGHNTLYWYLQNLGQGPELLIRYENEEAVDDSQLPKDRFSAERLKGVDSTLKIQPAELGDSAVYLCASSPTTSGETQYFGPGTRLLVL.

The chain employs TRBV18 and TRBJ2-7, with 8 bases identical to TRBD1. The CDR3 is 16 amino acids. From germline, CDR1 is KGHSH and CDR2 LQKENI. The V and J ends lost 0 bases and 0 bases, in that order; junction bases with no gene match: 4. The CDR3 sequence: CASSPPPTGDSYEQYF. The CDR3, as DNA: TGTGCCAGCTCACCACCACCGACAGGGGACTCCTACGAGCAGTACTTC.

The genes are TRBV5-8 and TRBJ1-2; no definite D call. Germline CDR1 SGHTS, CDR2 YDEGEE. With 5 bases removed from V and 4 bases from J, the gap between germline ends came to 15 bases. CDR3 length: 14 residues. The CDR3 DNA reads as TGTGCCAGCAGGGAAAGACAAGCCGGCTATGGCTACACCTTC. Translation gives CASRERQAGYGYTF.

The chain uses TRBV5-1 and TRBJ1-2; 8 nucleotides agree with TRBD1. Looked up from germline, CDR1 is SGHRS and CDR2 is YFSETQ. Trimming at V came to 4 bases and at J to 8 bases, leaving 16 bases not matched to a gene. This CDR3 has 16 amino acids. CDR3 sequence reads: CASSQEQTGDVSGYTF. CDR3 nucleotide sequence: TGCGCCAGCAGCCAGGAACAGACAGGGGACGTTTCCGGCTACACCTTC.

This chain links TRBV19 with TRBJ1-2; possibly TRBD1 for D (5 bases). Per germline, CDR1 LNHDA and CDR2 SQIVND (reference sequence). The CDR3 consists of 17 residues. With 5 bases removed from V and 1 base from J, the gap between germline ends came to 20 bases. In DNA form, the CDR3 reads TGTGCCAGTAGTCCAATCGGGGGGGGACCGCGTAACTATGGCTACACCTTC. Its protein is CASSPIGGGPRNYGYTF.

This clone was counted only a few times. The rearrangement joins TRBV15 to TRBJ2-1, with 8 bases lining up with TRBD1. The CDR3 is 16 residues long. After removal of 2 bases from V and 7 bases from J, the junction contained 10 bases not matched to a gene. Germline CDR1 LNHNV, CDR2 YYDKDF (reference sequence). CDR3: CATSRRTGKATNEQFF. The CDR3 region has the DNA TGTGCCACCAGCAGACGGACAGGGAAGGCAACGAATGAGCAGTTCTTC.

CDR3 protein: CASSLGQGARGNTEAFF. The CDR3 DNA is TGTGCCAGCAGCTTAGGTCAGGGGGCGCGTGGTAACACTGAAGCTTTCTTT. This sequence joins TRBV11-2 and TRBJ1-1; TRBD1 agrees at 8 bases. CDR1 is SGHAT and CDR2 is FQNNGV in the germline V gene. There are 17 residues in the CDR3. The V segment lost 1 base and the J segment 2 bases; nucleotides outside the gene matches: 9.

The J gene is TRBJ1-4, the V gene TRBV18; perhaps TRBD1 as D (6 bases). V shed 3 bases and J shed 4 bases, with 15 bases lying between them. The V gene's germline CDR1 is KGHSH and CDR2 LQKENI. The CDR3 totals 16 residues. CDR3 sequence reads: CASSPLRGALNEKLFF. The CDR3 region has the DNA TGTGCCAGCTCACCCCTACGGGGGGCTCTTAATGAAAAACTGTTTTTT.

This clone has a handful of counts. CDR3: CASSEGGAGDEQYF. DNA of the CDR3: TGCGCCAGCAGTGAGGGCGGAGCGGGAGACGAGCAGTACTTC. The chain uses TRBV10-1 and TRBJ2-7, with TRBD2 matching over 8 bases. V trimming: 2 bases; J trimming: 5 bases; junction bases outside the gene matches: 5. The CDR3 loop spans 14 amino acids. Looked up from germline, CDR1 is WNHNN and CDR2 is SYGVQD (reference sequence).

This clone showed up just once. The chain combines TRBV5-1 with TRBJ2-2; 13 positions match TRBD2. Germline loops: CDR1 SGHRS, CDR2 YFSETQ. The CDR3 has 16 residues. V was clipped by 5 bases and J by 7 bases; unmatched bases: 8. The CDR3 here is CASRPGTSGEGGELFF. CDR3 sequence (DNA): TGCGCCAGCAGACCCGGGACTAGCGGGGAAGGCGGGGAGCTGTTTTTT.

This clone showed up just a few times. The chain has TRBV7-9 and TRBJ1-5; D gene unclear. V lost 4 bases and J 1 base, leaving 5 bases between the germline ends. CDR1 SEHNR and CDR2 FQNEAQ come from the germline V gene (reference sequence). This CDR3 contains 13 residues. In DNA form, the CDR3 reads TGTGCCAGCAGCTCTATAAGCAATCAGCCCCAGCATTTT. This sequence encodes CASSSISNQPQHF.

This clone was picked up a small number of times. This rearrangement joins TRBV2 to TRBJ2-5; 13 bases are shared with TRBD2. Matching the DNA end better, TRBJ2-7 makes the J call doubtful. CDR3 size: 15 residues. Germline V gives CDR1 SNHLY, CDR2 FYNNEI. The CDR3 sequence: CAIELGLAGSGEQYF. CDR3 bases: TGTGCCATCGAGCTGGGACTAGCGGGGTCTGGCGAGCAGTACTTC.

The chain has TRBV11-2 and TRBJ1-4; 8 positions agree with TRBD1. Unmatched junction bases numbered 6, after V lost 5 bases and J lost 4 bases. Looked up from germline, CDR1 is SGHAT and CDR2 is FQNNGV. The CDR3 spans 15 residues. The CDR3 bases are TGTGCCAGCAGCCGACAGGGGCGGGGTAATGAAAAACTGTTTTTT. Protein sequence: CASSRQGRGNEKLFF.

The chain uses TRBV2 and TRBJ1-2; 7 bases align to TRBD1. The trim removed 7 bases at V and 7 bases at J, leaving 12 bases unmatched. The CDR3 is 14 amino acids. Germline V lookup: CDR1 SNHLY, CDR2 FYNNEI. The CDR3 here is CASMRETGKGGYTF. CDR3 DNA sequence: TGTGCCAGCATGAGGGAGACAGGGAAGGGTGGCTACACCTTC.

There are a few counts of this clone. This CDR3 is also generated by other DNA sequences in the sample. The V call is TRBV5-1, the J call TRBJ2-3, with 9 bases fitting TRBD1. This CDR3 comprises 15 residues. CDR1 and CDR2 (germline): SGHRS, YFSETQ. V lost 4 bases to trimming and J lost 3 bases; unmatched junction nucleotides: 6. This CDR3 is CASSPGQGRTDTQYF. For the CDR3, the DNA is TGCGCCAGCAGCCCAGGACAGGGGAGGACAGATACGCAGTATTTT.

The chain employs TRBV7-2 and TRBJ1-3, with TRBD1 matching over 9 bases. Germline V CDR1 and CDR2: SGHTA, FQGNSA. The CDR3 runs 15 residues. Trimming removed 1 base from V and 4 bases from J; junction bases left unmatched: 2. The CDR3 DNA is TGTGCCAGCAGCTTAGACAGGGGGCAAGGAAACACCATATATTTT. This sequence encodes CASSLDRGQGNTIYF. The full variable domain, its missing parts supplied by reference TRBV7-2 and TRBJ1-3, is GAGVSQSPSNKVTEKGKDVELRCDPISGHTALYWYRQSLGQGLEFLIYFQGNSAPDKSGLPSDRFSAERTGGSVSTLTIQRTQQEDSAVYLCASSLDRGQGNTIYFGEGSWLTVV.

The rearrangement links TRBV6-5 to TRBJ2-7, with no clear D. Trimming shortened V by 6 bases and J by 6 bases, and 12 bases separated the two germline ends. The CDR3 extends over 12 amino acids. Per germline, CDR1 MNHEY and CDR2 SVGAGI. The CDR3 reads CASSRPKSEQYF. The CDR3 DNA reads as TGTGCCAGCAGCCGTCCCAAGAGCGAGCAGTACTTC.

The chain is built from TRBV5-1 and TRBJ1-4, with 10 bases that match TRBD1. Germline assignment: CDR1 SGHRS and CDR2 YFSETQ. This CDR3 has 15 amino acids. V gave up 4 bases and J gave up 8 bases; unmatched junction bases: 8. This CDR3 reads CASSPTGGVWEKLFF. DNA for the CDR3: TGCGCCAGCAGCCCGACAGGGGGCGTATGGGAAAAACTGTTTTTT.

The J gene is TRBJ2-7, the V gene TRBV5-6; the D is unclear. The germline gives CDR1 SGHDT, CDR2 YYEEEE. The V end was cut by 4 bases, the J end by 4 bases, with 9 bases between. The CDR3 sequence is 12 residues long. CDR3 sequence (DNA): TGTGCCAGCAGCCTTCACAATTACGAGCAGTACTTC. This sequence encodes CASSLHNYEQYF.

The V gene is TRBV14, the J gene TRBJ2-7, with 8 bases fitting TRBD1. The CDR3 contains 12 residues. The V and J ends lost 8 bases and 4 bases, in that order; junction bases with no gene match: 4. The germline gives CDR1 SGHDN, CDR2 FVKESK. The CDR3: CASGQGGYEQYF. The CDR3 DNA reads TGTGCCAGCGGACAGGGTGGGTACGAGCAGTACTTC.

This clone has just a few counts. The V gene is TRBV7-9, the J gene TRBJ2-5; TRBD1 aligns across 8 bases. Germline CDR1 reads SEHNR; CDR2 reads FQNEAQ (reference sequence). This CDR3 region has 15 residues. V trimming: 1 base; J trimming: 4 bases; junction bases outside the gene matches: 5. This CDR3 is CASSLVGQGLETQYF. Here the CDR3 DNA reads TGTGCCAGCAGCTTAGTTGGACAGGGTTTAGAGACCCAGTACTTC. The complete variable domain, with remaining parts taken from reference TRBV7-9 and TRBJ2-5, reads DTGVSQNPRHKITKRGQNVTFRCDPISEHNRLYWYRQTLGQGPEFLTYFQNEAQLEKSRLLSDRFSAERPKGSFSTLEIQRTEQGDSAMYLCASSLVGQGLETQYFGPGTRLLVL.

CDR3 sequence reads: CASSARGAGTEAFF. For the CDR3, the DNA is TGCGCCAGCAGCGCGCGGGGGGCGGGGACTGAAGCTTTCTTT. The chain links TRBV5-1 to TRBJ1-1; weak D call: TRBD1 (6 bases). The V end was cut by 4 bases, the J end by 5 bases, with 15 bases between. Germline lookup yields CDR1 SGHRS and CDR2 YFSETQ. The CDR3 contains 14 residues.

The chain couples TRBV27 to TRBJ1-5; 7 bases map to TRBD1. The V and J ends lost 7 bases and 5 bases, in that order; junction bases with no gene match: 11. The CDR3 covers 15 residues. Germline V gives CDR1 MNHEY, CDR2 SMNVEV (reference sequence). The CDR3 sequence: CASKPWTGIYQPQHF. CDR3 nucleotide sequence: TGTGCCAGCAAACCTTGGACAGGAATTTATCAGCCCCAGCATTTT.